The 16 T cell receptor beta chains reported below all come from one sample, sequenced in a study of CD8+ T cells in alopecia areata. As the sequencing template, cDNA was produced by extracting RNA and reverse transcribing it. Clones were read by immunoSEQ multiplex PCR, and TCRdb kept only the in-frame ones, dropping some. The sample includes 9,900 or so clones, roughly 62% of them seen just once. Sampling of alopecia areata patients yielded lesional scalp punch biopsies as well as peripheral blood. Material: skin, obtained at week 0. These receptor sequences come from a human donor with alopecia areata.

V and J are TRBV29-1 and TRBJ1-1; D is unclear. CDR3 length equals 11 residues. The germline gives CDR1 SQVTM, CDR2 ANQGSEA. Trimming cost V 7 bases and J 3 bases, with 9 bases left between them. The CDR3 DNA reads TGCAGCGGTGACGGGGACACTGAAGCTTTCTTT. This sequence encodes CSGDGDTEAFF.

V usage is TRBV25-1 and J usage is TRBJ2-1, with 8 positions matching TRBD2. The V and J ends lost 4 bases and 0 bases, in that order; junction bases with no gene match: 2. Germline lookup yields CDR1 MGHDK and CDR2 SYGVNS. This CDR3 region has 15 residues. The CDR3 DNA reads TGTGCCAGCAGTGGCGGGGGGAGCTCCTACAATGAGCAGTTCTTC. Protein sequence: CASSGGGSSYNEQFF.

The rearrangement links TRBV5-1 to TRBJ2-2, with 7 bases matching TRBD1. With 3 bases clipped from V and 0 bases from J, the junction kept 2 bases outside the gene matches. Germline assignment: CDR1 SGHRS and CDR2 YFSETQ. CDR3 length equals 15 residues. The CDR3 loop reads CASSSGQTNTGELFF. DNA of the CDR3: TGCGCCAGCAGCTCGGGACAGACGAACACCGGGGAGCTGTTTTTT.

The CDR3 is CASSPPTETREKLFF. The CDR3, as DNA: TGTGCCAGCTCACCACCGACCGAGACTAGGGAAAAACTGTTTTTT. V usage is TRBV18 and J usage is TRBJ1-4; D gene uncertain. Germline V gives CDR1 KGHSH, CDR2 LQKENI. The CDR3 extends over 15 amino acids. Trimming left V 0 bases short and J 8 bases short, with 13 bases between.

CDR3 sequence: CASRIQQGQGNTEAFF. CDR3 bases: TGCGCCAGCAGAATACAACAGGGACAGGGGAACACTGAAGCTTTCTTT. The chain links TRBV4-3 to TRBJ1-1; 9 nucleotides match TRBD1. This CDR3 has 16 amino acids. Germline V gene data show CDR1 as LGHNA and CDR2 as YSLEER. V was pared by 6 bases and J by 1 base, with 9 bases of the junction left unmatched.

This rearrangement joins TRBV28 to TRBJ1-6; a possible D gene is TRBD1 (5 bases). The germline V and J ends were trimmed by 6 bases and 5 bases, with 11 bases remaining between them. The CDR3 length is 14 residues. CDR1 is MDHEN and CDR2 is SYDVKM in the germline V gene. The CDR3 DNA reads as TGTGCCAGCAGACCCGGGGGACATAATTCACCCCTCCACTTT. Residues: CASRPGGHNSPLHF.

The DNA for the CDR3 is TGTGCCAGCAGTTCGGTCGGGGAAACGGGGCAGCCCCAGCATTTT. Encoded protein: CASSSVGETGQPQHF. V gene TRBV27 combines with J gene TRBJ1-5; no firm D call. The CDR3 contains 15 residues. V was trimmed by 4 bases and J by 7 bases, leaving 17 bases between them. The germline gives CDR1 MNHEY, CDR2 SMNVEV (reference sequence).

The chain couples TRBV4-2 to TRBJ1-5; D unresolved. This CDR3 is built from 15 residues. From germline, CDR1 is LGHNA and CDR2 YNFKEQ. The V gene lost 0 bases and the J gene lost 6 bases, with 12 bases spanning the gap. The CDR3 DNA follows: TGTGCCAGCAGCCAAGATGGTAACAGCGGTCAGCCCCAGCATTTT. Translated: CASSQDGNSGQPQHF.

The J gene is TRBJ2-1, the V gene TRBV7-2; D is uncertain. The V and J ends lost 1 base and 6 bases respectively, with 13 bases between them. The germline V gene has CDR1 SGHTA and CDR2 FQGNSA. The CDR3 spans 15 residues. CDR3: CASSLGLTRFNEQFF. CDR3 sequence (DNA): TGTGCCAGCAGCTTAGGTTTAACCCGCTTCAATGAGCAGTTCTTC. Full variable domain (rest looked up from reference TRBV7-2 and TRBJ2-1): GAGVSQSPSNKVTEKGKDVELRCDPISGHTALYWYRQSLGQGLEFLIYFQGNSAPDKSGLPSDRFSAERTGGSVSTLTIQRTQQEDSAVYLCASSLGLTRFNEQFFGPGTRLTVL.

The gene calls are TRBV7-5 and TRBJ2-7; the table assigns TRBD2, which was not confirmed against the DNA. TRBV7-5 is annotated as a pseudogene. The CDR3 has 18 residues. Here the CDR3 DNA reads TGTGTCAGAAGCATCGAGGAAACTAGCGCAACCTACTCCTACGAGCAGTACTTC. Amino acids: CVRSIEETSATYSYEQYF.

CDR3 DNA: TGTGCCTGGGAGGGGAAGGGGAGGAGGAACACAGATACGCAGTATTTT. Translation gives CAWEGKGRRNTDTQYF. This chain connects TRBV30 to TRBJ2-3; D might be TRBD2 (6 bases). Trimming cost V 5 bases and J 2 bases, with 20 bases left between them. Germline CDR1 GTSNPN, CDR2 SVGIG (reference sequence). The CDR3 has 16 amino acids.

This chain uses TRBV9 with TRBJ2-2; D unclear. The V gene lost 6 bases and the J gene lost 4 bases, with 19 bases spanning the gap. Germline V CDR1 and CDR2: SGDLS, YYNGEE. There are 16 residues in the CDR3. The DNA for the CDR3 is TGTGCCAGCACGCGGTTTCCAGGCAGCCGCACCGGGGAGCTGTTTTTT. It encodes CASTRFPGSRTGELFF. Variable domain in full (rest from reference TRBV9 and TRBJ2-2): DSGVTQTPKHLITATGQRVTLRCSPRSGDLSVYWYQQSLDQGLQFLIQYYNGEERAKGNILERFSAQQFPDLHSELNLSSLELGDSALYFCASTRFPGSRTGELFFGEGSRLTVL.

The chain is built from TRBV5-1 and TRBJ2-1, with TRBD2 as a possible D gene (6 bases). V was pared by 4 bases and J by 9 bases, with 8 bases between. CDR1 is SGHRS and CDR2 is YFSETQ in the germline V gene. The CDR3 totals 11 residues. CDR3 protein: CASSPGLEQFF. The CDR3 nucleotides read TGCGCCAGCAGCCCGGGACTTGAGCAGTTCTTC.

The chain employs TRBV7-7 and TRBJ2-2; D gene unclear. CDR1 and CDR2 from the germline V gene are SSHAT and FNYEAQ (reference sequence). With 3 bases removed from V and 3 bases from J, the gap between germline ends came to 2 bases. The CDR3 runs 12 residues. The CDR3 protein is CASSLHTGELFF. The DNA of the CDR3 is TGTGCCAGCAGCTTGCACACCGGGGAGCTGTTTTTT.

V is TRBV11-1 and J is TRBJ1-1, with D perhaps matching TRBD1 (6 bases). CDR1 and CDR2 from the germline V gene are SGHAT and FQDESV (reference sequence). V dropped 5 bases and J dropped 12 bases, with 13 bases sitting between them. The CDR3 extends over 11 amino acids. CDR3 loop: CASSPSQGTFF. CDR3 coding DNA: TGTGCCAGCAGCCCCTCACAGGGAACTTTCTTT.

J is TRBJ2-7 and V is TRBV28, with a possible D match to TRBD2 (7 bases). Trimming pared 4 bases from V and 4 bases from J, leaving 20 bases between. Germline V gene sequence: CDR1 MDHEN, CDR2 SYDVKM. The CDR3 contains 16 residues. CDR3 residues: CASSSPLGGAGYEQYF. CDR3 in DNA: TGTGCCAGCAGTTCCCCCCTGGGGGGGGCCGGGTACGAGCAGTACTTC.